Below, 27 T cell receptor beta chains from the same sample are listed, as sequenced in a study of STAT5B mutations in CD4+ large granular lymphocyte leukemia. This table comes from immunoSEQ multiplex PCR, and its TCRdb copy is limited to in-frame clones, with some not included. The sample carries about 25,000 clones, under 90% recorded once. The sequenced sample was CD4+ T cells from blood buffy coats. The receptors originated from a human donor in good health.

This chain connects TRBV18 to TRBJ2-7, with D possibly matching TRBD2 (7 bases). Germline V CDR1 and CDR2: KGHSH, LQKENI. Between the trimmed V and J ends, which lost 3 bases and 9 bases, there was a span of 12 bases. The CDR3 is 12 residues long. CDR3 loop: CASSPGGPGQYV. CDR3 coding DNA: TGTGCCAGCTCACCGGGGGGGCCGGGGCAGTACGTC.

The CDR3 DNA reads as TGTGCCAGCACCCTCCTGCTGGTCTACGAGCAGTACTTC. Its protein product is CASTLLLVYEQYF. The chain couples TRBV2 to TRBJ2-7, with D uncertain. The CDR3 extends over 13 amino acids. Trimming shortened V by 7 bases and J by 3 bases, and 13 bases separated the two germline ends. Germline values: CDR1 SNHLY, CDR2 FYNNEI.

The chain recombines TRBV21-1 with TRBJ2-2; TRBD1 is taken as the D call from the table, unchecked against the DNA. TRBV21-1 is classified as a pseudogene. CDR3 size: 16 residues. The CDR3, as DNA: TGTGCCAGCAGCAAACGGCACAGGGGAGACACCGGGGAGCTGTTTTTT. It yields the protein CASSKRHRGDTGELFF.

The rearrangement uses TRBV11-2 and TRBJ2-7; 9 bases fit TRBD1. This CDR3 spans 15 amino acids. Germline values: CDR1 SGHAT, CDR2 FQNNGV. V lost 1 base, J lost 4 bases, and 5 bases stayed unmatched. The CDR3 sequence: CASSLARGQGYEQYF. The CDR3 DNA is TGTGCCAGCAGCTTAGCCCGGGGACAGGGATACGAGCAGTACTTC.

This clone was seen just once. CDR3 protein: CASSPDRAETQYF. CDR3 nucleotides: TGTGCCAGCAGCCCCGACAGGGCCGAGACCCAGTACTTC. The chain recombines TRBV11-2 with TRBJ2-5, with 7 bases identical to TRBD1. Germline CDR1 reads SGHAT; CDR2 reads FQNNGV. V shed 5 bases, J shed 5 bases, and the junction held 5 bases outside the gene matches. The CDR3 spans 13 residues. Full variable domain (missing parts from reference TRBV11-2 and TRBJ2-5): EAGVAQSPRYKIIEKRQSVAFWCNPISGHATLYWYQQILGQGPKLLIQFQNNGVVDDSQLPKDRFSAERLKGVDSTLKIQPAKLEDSAVYLCASSPDRAETQYFGPGTRLLVL.

The rearrangement joins TRBV12-5 to TRBJ2-2; 8 nucleotides agree with TRBD1. V dropped 7 bases and J dropped 0; count of bases not matched to a gene: 4. Germline CDR1 reads LGHNT; CDR2 reads FRNRAP. This CDR3 contains 15 residues. The CDR3 region is CASATDRANTGELFF. The CDR3 DNA is TGTGCTAGTGCTACGGACAGGGCGAACACCGGGGAGCTGTTTTTT. The variable domain in full, completed from reference TRBV12-5 and TRBJ2-2, reads DARVTQTPRHKVTEMGQEVTMRCQPILGHNTVFWYRQTMMQGLELLAYFRNRAPLDDSGMPKDRFSAEMPDATLATLKIQPSEPRDSAVYFCASATDRANTGELFFGEGSRLTVL.

CDR3: CASSLTPDIQYF. Written as DNA, the CDR3 is TGTGCCAGCAGCCTCACCCCGGACATTCAGTACTTC. The chain combines TRBV11-3 with TRBJ2-4; D not certain. CDR1 is SGHNT and CDR2 is YENEEA in the germline V gene. This CDR3 contains 12 residues. Trimming took 5 bases from V and 8 from J, leaving 10 bases between them.

The chain combines TRBV5-4 with TRBJ1-2; no firm D call. The CDR3 contains 14 residues. Germline V gene data show CDR1 as SGHNT and CDR2 as YYREEE (reference sequence). The ends were cut back, 1 base at V and 0 bases at J, with 7 bases in the middle. The CDR3 sequence: CASSLFRSNYGYTF. The CDR3 DNA reads TGTGCCAGCAGCTTGTTCCGTTCTAACTATGGCTACACCTTC.

In this sample, this clone turned up once. The chain combines TRBV19 with TRBJ1-6, with 8 bases lining up with TRBD1. Per germline, CDR1 LNHDA and CDR2 SQIVND (reference sequence). The CDR3 extends over 13 amino acids. Unmatched junction bases numbered 4, after V lost 9 bases and J lost 6 bases. This chain's CDR3 is CASKGQGNSPLHF. In DNA, the CDR3 is TGTGCCAGCAAAGGACAGGGTAATTCACCCCTCCACTTT.

The gene calls are TRBV28 and TRBJ1-5; D is undetermined. The V end was cut by 4 bases, the J end by 6 bases, with 10 bases between. The CDR3 consists of 13 residues. Germline CDR1 reads MDHEN; CDR2 reads SYDVKM. The CDR3 spells CASSYSPGQPQHF. Here the CDR3 DNA reads TGTGCCAGCAGTTATTCTCCGGGTCAGCCCCAGCATTTT.

The rearrangement uses TRBV28 and TRBJ2-1; D remains unclear. Trimming cost V 10 bases and J 8 bases, with 21 bases left between them. The V gene's germline CDR1 is MDHEN and CDR2 SYDVKM. The CDR3 covers 14 residues. CDR3 in amino acids: CATNLDTLGDEQFF. For the CDR3, the DNA is TGTGCCACCAACCTCGATACCTTGGGTGATGAGCAGTTCTTC. Filled out from reference TRBV28 and TRBJ2-1, the complete variable domain reads DVKVTQSSRYLVKRTGEKVFLECVQDMDHENMFWYRQDPGLGLRLIYFSYDVKMKEKGDIPEGYSVSREKKERFSLILESASTNQTSMYLCATNLDTLGDEQFFGPGTRLTVL.

This clone was detected a few times. The chain recombines TRBV27 with TRBJ1-6; D gene unclear. CDR3 length equals 17 residues. CDR1 is MNHEY and CDR2 is SMNVEV in the germline V gene (reference sequence). The ends were cut back, 8 bases at V and 9 bases at J, with 26 bases in the middle. CDR3 sequence (DNA): TGTGCCAGCGGGGAAAAAGGGATCCAGAAGGTCAGTTCACCCCTCCACTTT. As protein: CASGEKGIQKVSSPLHF.

This rearrangement joins TRBV6-4 to TRBJ2-3; 12 positions agree with TRBD2. Per germline, CDR1 MRHNA and CDR2 SNTAGT. Germline trimming cut 3 bases from V and 4 bases from J; bases unmatched to any gene: 5. The CDR3 covers 16 residues. In DNA, the CDR3 is TGTGCCAGCAGTGAGACTAGCGGGAGTGGCGCAGATACGCAGTATTTT. It translates to CASSETSGSGADTQYF.

V gene TRBV7-2 combines with J gene TRBJ1-3; no reliable D call. Germline CDR1 reads SGHTA; CDR2 reads FQGNSA. This CDR3 has 13 amino acids. Trimming removed 5 bases at V and 2 bases at J, with 7 bases between. The CDR3 nucleotides are TGTGCCAGCAGCCTGCCCGCTGGAAACACCATATATTTT. Its translation is CASSLPAGNTIYF.

The V call is TRBV27, the J call TRBJ2-1; TRBD1 matches at 9 bases. Germline values: CDR1 MNHEY, CDR2 SMNVEV (reference sequence). The ends lost 6 bases at V and 2 bases at J; junction bases unmatched: 5. The CDR3 length is 15 residues. CDR3 nucleotide sequence: TGTGCCAGCAGAGACAGGGGGGTTACCTACAATGAGCAGTTCTTC. Translating it yields CASRDRGVTYNEQFF.

V and J are TRBV4-2 and TRBJ2-1, with D uncertain. CDR1 and CDR2 (germline): LGHNA, YNFKEQ. V gave up 1 base and J gave up 8 bases, with 15 bases separating them. This CDR3 contains 15 residues. The CDR3 loop is CASSQAVQAGYEQFF. The CDR3 DNA reads as TGTGCCAGCAGCCAAGCTGTGCAAGCTGGGTATGAGCAGTTCTTC.

The chain recombines TRBV9 with TRBJ1-4; TRBD1 matches at 10 bases. With V trimmed by 4 bases and J by 2 bases, 5 bases remained unmatched. This CDR3 contains 16 residues. Germline lookup yields CDR1 SGDLS and CDR2 YYNGEE. CDR3 coding DNA: TGTGCCAGCAGCTTTGGACAGGGGGGCACTAATGAAAAACTGTTTTTT. Residues: CASSFGQGGTNEKLFF.

The gene calls are TRBV9 and TRBJ2-3, with 10 bases that match TRBD2. In germline, CDR1 is SGDLS, CDR2 YYNGEE. The CDR3 is 13 amino acids. The trim removed 3 bases at V and 5 bases at J, leaving 0 bases unmatched. CDR3 in DNA: TGTGCCAGCAGCGGGACTAGCGGAGATACGCAGTATTTT. Its translation: CASSGTSGDTQYF.

This clone was picked up one time. The chain employs TRBV2 and TRBJ2-3, with TRBD2 identical over 7 bases. Germline CDR1 SNHLY, CDR2 FYNNEI. Trimming cost V 4 bases and J 1 base; bases outside gene matches: 5. The length of the CDR3 is 15 residues. Here the CDR3 DNA reads TGTGCCAGCAGTGTCGAGCGGGGAGGCACAGATACGCAGTATTTT. It encodes CASSVERGGTDTQYF.

In its sample, this clone was seen a few times. The chain employs TRBV2 and TRBJ1-6; the D gene is possibly TRBD1 (6 bases). The CDR3 length is 15 residues. Trimming pared 2 bases from V and 8 bases from J, leaving 13 bases between. Germline V CDR1 and CDR2: SNHLY, FYNNEI. CDR3 protein: CASSERTGSDSPLHF. In DNA, the CDR3 is TGTGCCAGCAGTGAACGTACAGGGTCGGATTCACCCCTCCACTTT.

The chain joins TRBV25-1 to TRBJ2-3; D is unclear. The CDR3 runs to 13 residues. Germline V gene data show CDR1 as MGHDK and CDR2 as SYGVNS. The germline V and J ends were trimmed by 1 base and 0 bases, with 2 bases remaining between them. CDR3 sequence: CASSEFSTDTQYF. As DNA, the CDR3 is TGTGCCAGCAGTGAATTTAGCACAGATACGCAGTATTTT.

The chain links TRBV5-4 to TRBJ2-5; 8 bases match TRBD1. This CDR3 has 15 amino acids. Germline CDR1 SGHNT, CDR2 YYREEE (reference sequence). V gave up 3 bases and J gave up 5 bases; unmatched junction bases: 9. In DNA, the CDR3 is TGTGCCAGCAGCTCGCGGACAGGGAGGTGGGAGACCCAGTACTTC. Translation: CASSSRTGRWETQYF. Drawing the rest from reference TRBV5-4 and TRBJ2-5, the complete variable domain is ETGVTQSPTHLIKTRGQQVTLRCSSQSGHNTVSWYQQALGQGPQFIFQYYREEENGRGNFPPRFSGLQFPNYSSELNVNALELDDSALYLCASSSRTGRWETQYFGPGTRLLVL.

The chain joins TRBV4-1 to TRBJ2-5, with D uncertain. The V end was cut by 1 base, the J end by 5 bases, with 8 bases between. The CDR3 spans 13 residues. Per the germline V gene, CDR1 is MGHRA and CDR2 is YSYEKL. DNA of the CDR3: TGCGCCAGCAGCCAAGCTAGAGGTGAGACCCAGTACTTC. Amino acids: CASSQARGETQYF.

The rearrangement joins TRBV10-2 to TRBJ1-6; D not certain. The germline V gene has CDR1 WSHSY and CDR2 SAAADI. The CDR3 consists of 13 residues. V was cut by 7 bases and J by 11 bases, with 15 bases left in between. The CDR3 protein is CASNLSGGAPLHF. The CDR3 DNA is TGCGCCAGCAATCTTTCAGGTGGCGCACCCCTCCACTTT.

This chain joins TRBV7-9 and TRBJ2-1; 7 bases are shared with TRBD1. The CDR3 is 16 amino acids. The germline V gene has CDR1 SEHNR and CDR2 FQNEAQ (reference sequence). The ends lost 2 bases at V and 7 bases at J; junction bases unmatched: 11. The CDR3 DNA is TGTGCCAGCAGCTTATTGAAGACAGGGTCGTGGAATGAGCAGTTCTTC. Its protein is CASSLLKTGSWNEQFF.

This chain joins TRBV28 and TRBJ2-5; D ambiguous. V was clipped by 3 bases and J by 5 bases, with 4 bases between them. Per germline, CDR1 MDHEN and CDR2 SYDVKM. This CDR3 comprises 11 residues. The CDR3 region is CASSLLETQYF. In DNA, the CDR3 is TGTGCCAGCAGTTTGCTGGAGACCCAGTACTTC.

This clone has a single count. The chain carries TRBV5-4 and TRBJ1-1; D unresolved. The germline CDR1 and CDR2 sequences are SGHNT and YYREEE (reference sequence). V was cut by 4 bases and J by 0 bases, with 10 bases left in between. The CDR3 has 14 residues. The CDR3 spells CASSLTTVNTEAFF. In DNA, the CDR3 is TGTGCCAGCAGCCTAACTACAGTGAACACTGAAGCTTTCTTT.